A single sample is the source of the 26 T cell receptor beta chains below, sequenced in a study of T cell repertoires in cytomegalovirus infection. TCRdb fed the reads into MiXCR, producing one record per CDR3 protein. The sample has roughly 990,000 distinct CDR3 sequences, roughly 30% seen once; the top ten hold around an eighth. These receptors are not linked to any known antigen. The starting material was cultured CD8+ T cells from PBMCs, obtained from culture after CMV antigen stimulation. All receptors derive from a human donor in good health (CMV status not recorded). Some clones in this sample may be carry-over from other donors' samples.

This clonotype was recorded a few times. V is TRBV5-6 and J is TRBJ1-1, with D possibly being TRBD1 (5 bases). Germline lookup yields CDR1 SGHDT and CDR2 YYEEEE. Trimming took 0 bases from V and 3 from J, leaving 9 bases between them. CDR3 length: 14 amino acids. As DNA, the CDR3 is TGTGCCAGCAGCTTGGTGGGACTTTACACTGAAGCTTTCTTT. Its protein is CASSLVGLYTEAFF.

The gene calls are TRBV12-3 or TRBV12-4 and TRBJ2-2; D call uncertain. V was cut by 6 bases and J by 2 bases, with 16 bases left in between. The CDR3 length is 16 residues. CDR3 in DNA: TGTGCCAGCAGCTACCTAATGGAACATAACACCGGGGAGCTGTTTTTT. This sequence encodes CASSYLMEHNTGELFF.

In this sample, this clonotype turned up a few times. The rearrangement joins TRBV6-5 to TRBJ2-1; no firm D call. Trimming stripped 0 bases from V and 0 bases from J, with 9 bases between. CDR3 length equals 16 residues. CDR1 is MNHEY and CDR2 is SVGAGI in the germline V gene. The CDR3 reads CASSYSLGLSYNEQFF. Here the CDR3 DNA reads TGTGCCAGCAGTTACTCGTTAGGTCTCTCCTACAATGAGCAGTTCTTC.

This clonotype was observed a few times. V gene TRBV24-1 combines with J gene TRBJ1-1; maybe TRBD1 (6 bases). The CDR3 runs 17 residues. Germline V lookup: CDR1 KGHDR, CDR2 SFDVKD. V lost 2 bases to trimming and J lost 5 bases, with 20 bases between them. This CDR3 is CATSDSSLRVRGTEAFF. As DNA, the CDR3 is TGTGCCACCAGTGATTCTTCCCTAAGGGTGAGGGGGACTGAAGCTTTCTTT.

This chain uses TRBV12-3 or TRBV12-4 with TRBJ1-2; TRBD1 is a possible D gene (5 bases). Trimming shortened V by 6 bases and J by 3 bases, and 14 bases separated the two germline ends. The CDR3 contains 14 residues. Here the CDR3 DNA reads TGTGCCAGCAGCCCCGGGCTAGGGGACTATGGCTACACCTTC. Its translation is CASSPGLGDYGYTF.

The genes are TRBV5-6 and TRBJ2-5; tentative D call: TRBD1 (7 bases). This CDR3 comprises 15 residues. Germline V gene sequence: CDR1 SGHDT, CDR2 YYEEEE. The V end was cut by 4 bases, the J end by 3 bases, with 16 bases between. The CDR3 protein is CASSPTGQREETQYF. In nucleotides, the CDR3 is TGTGCCAGCAGCCCCACGGGACAGCGGGAAGAGACCCAGTACTTC.

CDR3 residues: CASSEASGSWGDTQYF. For the CDR3, the DNA is TGTGCCAGCAGTGAAGCGTCAGGCAGTTGGGGAGATACGCAGTATTTT. This chain links TRBV6-1 with TRBJ2-3; D ambiguous. CDR1 is MNHNS, CDR2 SASEGT, per germline. This CDR3 is 16 amino acids long. V was shortened by 0 bases and J by 5 bases, with 15 bases between the two germline ends.

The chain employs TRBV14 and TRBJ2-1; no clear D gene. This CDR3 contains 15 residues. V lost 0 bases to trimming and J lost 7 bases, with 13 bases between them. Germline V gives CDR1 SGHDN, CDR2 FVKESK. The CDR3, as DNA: TGTGCCAGCAGCCAAGAACAGATCGGAAGAAATGAGCAGTTCTTC. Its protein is CASSQEQIGRNEQFF.

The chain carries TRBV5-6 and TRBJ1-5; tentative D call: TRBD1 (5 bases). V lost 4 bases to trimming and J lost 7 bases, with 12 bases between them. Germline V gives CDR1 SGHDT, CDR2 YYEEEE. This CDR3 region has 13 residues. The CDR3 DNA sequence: TGTGCCAGCAGCGCATCCCAGGGACAGCCCCAGCATTTT. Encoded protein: CASSASQGQPQHF.

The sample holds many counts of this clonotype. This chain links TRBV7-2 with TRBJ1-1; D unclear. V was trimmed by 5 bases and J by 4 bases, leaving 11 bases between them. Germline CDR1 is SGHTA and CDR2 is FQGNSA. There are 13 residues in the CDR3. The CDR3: CASSLERATEAFF. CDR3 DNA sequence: TGTGCCAGCAGCCTGGAGAGGGCCACTGAAGCTTTCTTT.

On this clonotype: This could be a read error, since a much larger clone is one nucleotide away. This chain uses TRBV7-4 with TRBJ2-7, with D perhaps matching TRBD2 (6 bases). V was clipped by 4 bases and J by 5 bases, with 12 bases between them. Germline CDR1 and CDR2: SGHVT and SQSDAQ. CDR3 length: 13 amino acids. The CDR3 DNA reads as TGTGCCAGCAGCTCCACGCCGGGGGACGAGCAGTACTTC. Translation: CASSSTPGDEQYF. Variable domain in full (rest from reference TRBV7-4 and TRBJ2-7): GAGVSQSPRYKVAKRGRDVALRCDSISGHVTLYWYRQTLGQGSEVLTYSQSDAQRDKSGRPSGRFSAERPERSVSTLKIQRTEQGDSAVYLCASSSTPGDEQYFGPGTRLTVT.

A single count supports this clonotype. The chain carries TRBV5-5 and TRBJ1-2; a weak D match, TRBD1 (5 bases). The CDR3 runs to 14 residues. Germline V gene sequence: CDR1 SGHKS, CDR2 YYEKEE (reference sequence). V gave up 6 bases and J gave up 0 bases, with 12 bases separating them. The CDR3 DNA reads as TGTGCCAGCATTCAGACGGACACTAACTATGGCTACACCTTC. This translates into CASIQTDTNYGYTF.

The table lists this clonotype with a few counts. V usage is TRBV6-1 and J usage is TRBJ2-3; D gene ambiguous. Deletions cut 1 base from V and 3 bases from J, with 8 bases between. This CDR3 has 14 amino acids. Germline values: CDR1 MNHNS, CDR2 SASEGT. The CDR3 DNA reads TGTGCCAGCAGTGAAGTCGGAGAGACAGATACGCAGTATTTT. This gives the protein CASSEVGETDTQYF.

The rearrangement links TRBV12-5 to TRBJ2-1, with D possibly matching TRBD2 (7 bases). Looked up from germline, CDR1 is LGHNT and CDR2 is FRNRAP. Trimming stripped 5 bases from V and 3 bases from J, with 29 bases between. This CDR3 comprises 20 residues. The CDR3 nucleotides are TGTGCTAGTGGTGATGTAGAGGGGGGGTCAAAACCCTTAAACTACAATGAGCAGTTCTTC. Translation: CASGDVEGGSKPLNYNEQFF. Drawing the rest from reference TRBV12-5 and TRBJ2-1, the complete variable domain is DARVTQTPRHKVTEMGQEVTMRCQPILGHNTVFWYRQTMMQGLELLAYFRNRAPLDDSGMPKDRFSAEMPDATLATLKIQPSEPRDSAVYFCASGDVEGGSKPLNYNEQFFGPGTRLTVL.

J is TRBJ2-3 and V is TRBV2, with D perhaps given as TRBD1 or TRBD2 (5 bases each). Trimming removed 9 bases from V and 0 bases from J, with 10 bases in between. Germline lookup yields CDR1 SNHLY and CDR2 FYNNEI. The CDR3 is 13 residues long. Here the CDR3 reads CARGTESTDTQYF. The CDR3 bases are TGTGCCAGAGGGACGGAGAGCACAGATACGCAGTATTTT.

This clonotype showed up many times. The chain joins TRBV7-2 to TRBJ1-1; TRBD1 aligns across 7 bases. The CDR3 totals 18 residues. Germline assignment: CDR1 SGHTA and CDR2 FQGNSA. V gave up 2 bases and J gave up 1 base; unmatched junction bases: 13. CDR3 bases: TGTGCCAGCAGCTTACATAGGACAAAGACAGGGAAGAACACTGAAGCTTTCTTT. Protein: CASSLHRTKTGKNTEAFF.

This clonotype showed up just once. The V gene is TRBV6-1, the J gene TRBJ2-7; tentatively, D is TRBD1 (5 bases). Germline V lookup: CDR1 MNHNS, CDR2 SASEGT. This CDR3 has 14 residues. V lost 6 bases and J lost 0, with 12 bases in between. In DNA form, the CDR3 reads TGTGCCAGCAGAACACAGGCCTACTCCTACGAGCAGTACGTC. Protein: CASRTQAYSYEQYV.

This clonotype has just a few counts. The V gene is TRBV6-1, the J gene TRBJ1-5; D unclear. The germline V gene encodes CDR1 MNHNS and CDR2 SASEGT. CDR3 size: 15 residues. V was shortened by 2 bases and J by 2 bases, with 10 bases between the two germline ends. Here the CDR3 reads CASSERIVGNQPQHF. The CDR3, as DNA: TGTGCCAGCAGTGAAAGGATAGTTGGCAATCAGCCCCAGCATTTT.

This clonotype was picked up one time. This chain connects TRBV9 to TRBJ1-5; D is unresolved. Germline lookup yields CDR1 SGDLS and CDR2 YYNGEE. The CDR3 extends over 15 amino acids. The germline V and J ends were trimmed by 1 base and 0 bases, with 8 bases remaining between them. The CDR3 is CASSVSRNSNQPQHF. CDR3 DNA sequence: TGTGCCAGCAGCGTATCACGGAATAGCAATCAGCCCCAGCATTTT. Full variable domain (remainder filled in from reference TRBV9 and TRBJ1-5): DSGVTQTPKHLITATGQRVTLRCSPRSGDLSVYWYQQSLDQGLQFLIQYYNGEERAKGNILERFSAQQFPDLHSELNLSSLELGDSALYFCASSVSRNSNQPQHFGDGTRLSIL.

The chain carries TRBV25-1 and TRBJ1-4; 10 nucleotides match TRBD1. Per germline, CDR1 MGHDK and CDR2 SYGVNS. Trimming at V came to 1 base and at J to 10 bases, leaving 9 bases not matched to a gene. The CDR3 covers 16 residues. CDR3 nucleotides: TGTGCCAGCAGTGAATGGGAAGGGACAGGGGACGGAAAACTGTTTTTT. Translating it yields CASSEWEGTGDGKLFF. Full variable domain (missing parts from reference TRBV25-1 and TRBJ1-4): EADIYQTPRYLVIGTGKKITLECSQTMGHDKMYWYQQDPGMELHLIHYSYGVNSTEKGDLSSESTVSRIRTEHFPLTLESARPSHTSQYLCASSEWEGTGDGKLFFGSGTQLSVL.

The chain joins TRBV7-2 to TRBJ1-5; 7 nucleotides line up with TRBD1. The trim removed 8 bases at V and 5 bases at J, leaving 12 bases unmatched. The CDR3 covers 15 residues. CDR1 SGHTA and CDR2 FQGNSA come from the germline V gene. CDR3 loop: CASGQGGGPYQPQHF. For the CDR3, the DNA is TGTGCCAGCGGCCAGGGGGGAGGGCCTTATCAGCCCCAGCATTTT.

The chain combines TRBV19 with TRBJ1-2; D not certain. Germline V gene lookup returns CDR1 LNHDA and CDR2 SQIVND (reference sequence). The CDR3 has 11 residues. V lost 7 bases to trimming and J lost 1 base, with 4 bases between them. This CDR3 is CASTHNYGYTF. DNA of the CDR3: TGTGCCAGTACCCATAACTATGGCTACACCTTC.

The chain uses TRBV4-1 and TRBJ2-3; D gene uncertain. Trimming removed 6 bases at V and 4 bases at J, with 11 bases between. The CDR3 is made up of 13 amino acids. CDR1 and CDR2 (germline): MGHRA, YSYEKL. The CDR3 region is CASSSEPADTQYF. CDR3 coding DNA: TGCGCCAGCAGTTCTGAGCCCGCAGATACGCAGTATTTT.

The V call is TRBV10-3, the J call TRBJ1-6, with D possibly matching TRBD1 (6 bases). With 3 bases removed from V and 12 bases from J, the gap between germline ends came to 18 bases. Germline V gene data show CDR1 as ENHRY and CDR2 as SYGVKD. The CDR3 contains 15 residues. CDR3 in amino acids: CAISESEGGREPLHF. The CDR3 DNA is TGTGCCATCAGTGAATCGGAAGGGGGGAGGGAACCCCTCCACTTT.

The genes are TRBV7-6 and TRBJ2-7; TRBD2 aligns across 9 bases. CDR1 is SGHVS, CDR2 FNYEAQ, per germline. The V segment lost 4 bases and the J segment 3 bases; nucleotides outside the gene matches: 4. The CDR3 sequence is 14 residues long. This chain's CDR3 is CASSSRAGGYEQYF. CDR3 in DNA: TGTGCCAGCAGCTCCCGAGCGGGGGGCTACGAGCAGTACTTC.

The CDR3 nucleotides are TGCGCCAGCAGCTTCCCCCATGAGAGCTCCTACAATGAGCAGTTCTTC. It translates to CASSFPHESSYNEQFF. This chain connects TRBV5-1 to TRBJ2-1; D uncertain. The ends were cut back, 2 bases at V and 0 bases at J, with 12 bases in the middle. CDR3 length: 16 amino acids. The germline gives CDR1 SGHRS, CDR2 YFSETQ.